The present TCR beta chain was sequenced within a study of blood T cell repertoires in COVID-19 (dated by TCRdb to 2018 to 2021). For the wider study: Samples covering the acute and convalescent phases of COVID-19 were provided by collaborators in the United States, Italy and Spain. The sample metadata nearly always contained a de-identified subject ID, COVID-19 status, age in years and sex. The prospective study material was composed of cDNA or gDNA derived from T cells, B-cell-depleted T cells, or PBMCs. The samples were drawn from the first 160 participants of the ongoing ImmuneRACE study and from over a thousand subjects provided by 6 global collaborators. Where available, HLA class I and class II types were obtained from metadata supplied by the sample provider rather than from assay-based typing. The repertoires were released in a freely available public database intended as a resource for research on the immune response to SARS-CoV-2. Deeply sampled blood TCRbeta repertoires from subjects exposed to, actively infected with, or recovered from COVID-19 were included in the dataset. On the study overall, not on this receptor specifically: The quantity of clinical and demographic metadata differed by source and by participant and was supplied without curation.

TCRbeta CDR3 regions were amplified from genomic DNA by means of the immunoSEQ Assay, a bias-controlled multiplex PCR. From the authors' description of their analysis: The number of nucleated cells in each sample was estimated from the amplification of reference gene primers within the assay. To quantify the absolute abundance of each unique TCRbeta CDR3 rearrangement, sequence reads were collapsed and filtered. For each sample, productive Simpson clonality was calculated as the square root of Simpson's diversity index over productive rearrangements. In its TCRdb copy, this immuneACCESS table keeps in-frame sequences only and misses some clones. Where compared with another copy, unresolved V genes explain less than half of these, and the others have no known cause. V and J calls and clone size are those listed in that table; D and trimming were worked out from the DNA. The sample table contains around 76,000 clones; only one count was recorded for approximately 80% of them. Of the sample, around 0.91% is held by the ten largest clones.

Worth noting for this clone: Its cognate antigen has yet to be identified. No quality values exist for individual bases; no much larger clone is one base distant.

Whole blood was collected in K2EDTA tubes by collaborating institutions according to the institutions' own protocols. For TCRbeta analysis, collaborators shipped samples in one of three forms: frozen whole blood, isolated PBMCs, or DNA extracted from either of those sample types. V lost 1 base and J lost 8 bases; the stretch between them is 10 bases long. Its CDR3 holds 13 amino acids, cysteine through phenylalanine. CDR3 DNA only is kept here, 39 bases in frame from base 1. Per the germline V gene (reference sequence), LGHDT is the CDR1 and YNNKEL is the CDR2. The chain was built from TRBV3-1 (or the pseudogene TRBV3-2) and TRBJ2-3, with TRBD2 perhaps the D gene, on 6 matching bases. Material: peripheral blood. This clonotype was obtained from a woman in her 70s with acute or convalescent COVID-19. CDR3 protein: CASSQVAGITQYF. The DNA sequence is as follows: TGTGCCAGCAGCCAAGTGGCGGGAATTACGCAGTATTTT.